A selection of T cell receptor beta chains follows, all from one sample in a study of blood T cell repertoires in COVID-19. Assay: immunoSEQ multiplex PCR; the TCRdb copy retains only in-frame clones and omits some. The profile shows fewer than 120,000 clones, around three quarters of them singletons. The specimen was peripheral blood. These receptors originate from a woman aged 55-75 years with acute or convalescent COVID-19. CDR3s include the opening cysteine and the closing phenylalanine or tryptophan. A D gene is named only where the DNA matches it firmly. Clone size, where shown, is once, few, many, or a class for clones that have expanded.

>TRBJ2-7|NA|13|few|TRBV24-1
TGTGCCACCAGTCGAGGGGGTAACTACGAGCAGTACTTC
CATSRGGNYEQYF
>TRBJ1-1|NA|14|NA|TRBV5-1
TGCGCCAGCAGCGATCAGGTCTCGAACACTGAAGCTTTCTTT
CASSDQVSNTEAFF
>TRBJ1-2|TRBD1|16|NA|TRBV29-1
TGCAGCGTTGGCACAGGGGTGAGGGGCGGGAACTATGGCTACACCTTC
CSVGTGVRGGNYGYTF
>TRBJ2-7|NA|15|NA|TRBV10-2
TGCGCCAGCAGTGAGGAGGGGAGGCGAGATGACGAGCAGTACTTC
CASSEEGRRDDEQYF
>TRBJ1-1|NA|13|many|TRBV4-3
TGCGCCAGCAGCCGTACAGGGAACACTGAAGCTTTCTTT
CASSRTGNTEAFF
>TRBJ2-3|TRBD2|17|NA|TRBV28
TGTGCCAGCACCGTGCGGGGGGGAGGGGGCTACACAGATACGCAGTATTTT
CASTVRGGGGYTDTQYF
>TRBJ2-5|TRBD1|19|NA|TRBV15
TGTGCCACCAGCAGAGTCCTCACGCTATCAGGGGGCGCGGGGGAGACCCAGTACTTC
CATSRVLTLSGGAGETQYF
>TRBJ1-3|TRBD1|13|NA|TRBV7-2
TGTGCCAGCAGCTGGGACAGGTTGGACACCATATATTTT
CASSWDRLDTIYF
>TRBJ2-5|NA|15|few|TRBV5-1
TGCGCCAGCAGCTCTGGAGGGGGGGCGTGGGAGACCCAGTACTTC
CASSSGGGAWETQYF
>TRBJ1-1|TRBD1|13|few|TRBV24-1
TGTGCCACAAGGACGGGACAGGGGGCTGAAGCTTTCTTT
CATRTGQGAEAFF
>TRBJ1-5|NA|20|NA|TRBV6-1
TGTGCCAGCAGTGAACCCCCTTTAATGTCGGCCCGGGGTAACAATCAGCCCCAGCATTTT
CASSEPPLMSARGNNQPQHF
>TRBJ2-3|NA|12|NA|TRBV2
TGTGCCAGCGAGTACGGAACAGTCGCTCGAGATTTT
CASEYGTVARDF
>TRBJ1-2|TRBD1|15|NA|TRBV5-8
TGTGCCAGCACCACCGGACAGGCGGCTAACTATGGCTACACCTTC
CASTTGQAANYGYTF
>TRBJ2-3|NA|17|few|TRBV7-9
TGTGCCAGCAGCGTAACAGGGAGTAGGTTATCCACAGATACGCAGTATTTT
CASSVTGSRLSTDTQYF
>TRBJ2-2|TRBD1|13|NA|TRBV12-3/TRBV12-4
TGTGCCACGGACGAGGGGGCTGAGGGGGAGCTGTTTTTT
CATDEGAEGELFF
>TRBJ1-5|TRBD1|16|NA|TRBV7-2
TGTGCCAGCAGCGCCCGGGACAGGGGGGGAAATCAGCCCCAGCATTTT
CASSARDRGGNQPQHF
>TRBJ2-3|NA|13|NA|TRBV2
TGTGCCAGCAGTTGGCGGAACATAGATACGCAGTATTTT
CASSWRNIDTQYF
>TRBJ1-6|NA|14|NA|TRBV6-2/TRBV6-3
TGTGCCAGCAGTTCTTACAGGGAGAGTTCACCCCTCCACTTT
CASSSYRESSPLHF
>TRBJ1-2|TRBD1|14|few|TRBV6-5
TGTGCCACCCTTGCCCCGGGGACAGGGAATGGCTACACCTTC
CATLAPGTGNGYTF
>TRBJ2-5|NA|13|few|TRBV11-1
TGTGCCAGCAGCTTGGGCGCGGGGGAGACCCAGTACTTC
CASSLGAGETQYF
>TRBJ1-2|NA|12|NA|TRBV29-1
TGCAGCGTTTACGAGCCCGGAGAGGGCTACACCTTC
CSVYEPGEGYTF
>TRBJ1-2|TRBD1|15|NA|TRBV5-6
TGTGCCAGCAGCTTGGTGGACAGGGCGAACTATGGCTACACCTTC
CASSLVDRANYGYTF